This TCR beta chain was recorded in a study of T cell clones after liver transplantation. Background on the study: TCRbeta sequencing after a pre-transplant mixed lymphocyte reaction identified graft-donor-reactive clones, later tracked in post-transplant blood. Timepoints were pre-transplant, pre-withdrawal, and after withdrawal was completed or failed. Without induction therapy, subjects received standard immunosuppression until 12-24 months post-transplant. Study outcomes and limitations: Rather than being deleted, graft donor-reactive T cells may have moved into the graft.

Germline V gene lookup returns CDR1 SGHTA and CDR2 FQGTGA. The CDR3 has 13 amino acids. Trimming shortened V by 8 bases and J by 5 bases, and 12 bases separated the two germline ends. Data came from immunoSEQ multiplex PCR; TCRdb stores just in-frame clones and leaves some out. The repertoire consists of 98,000 or so clones, with 80% to 85% occurring once and the leading ten covering approximately 0.99%. About this clone: Its antigen is unknown.

The receptor was isolated from a human donor who received a liver transplant. The material sequenced was CD4+ T cells from blood, taken before liver transplant. This chain uses TRBV7-3 with TRBJ2-2; D ambiguous. The CDR3 spells CASLRVGTGELFF. DNA of the CDR3: TGTGCCAGCCTCCGGGTTGGGACCGGGGAGCTGTTTTTT.